This T cell receptor (beta chain) is from a study of blood T cell repertoires in COVID-19. About the research overall: From the United States, Italy and Spain came samples of acute and convalescent COVID-19. Sources were T cells, B-cell-depleted T cells, or PBMCs; the material itself was cDNA or gDNA.

As processed by the authors: Amplification of reference gene primers was used by the study to estimate nucleated cell counts. TCRdb keeps only in-frame clones here, not all; method: immunoSEQ multiplex PCR. The DNA was the basis for D and trimming; V, J and clone size are from that table. The repertoire holds about 78,000 clones, with about 89% as singletons. Sequencing was carried out using peripheral blood. This sequence was found in a woman between 55 and 75 years old with acute or convalescent COVID-19.

The CDR3 loop reads CSASKPGLGFYEQYF. In nucleotides, the CDR3 is TGCAGTGCTAGTAAACCGGGACTAGGTTTCTACGAGCAGTACTTC. The genes are TRBV20-1 and TRBJ2-7, with 8 bases aligning to TRBD2. This CDR3 region has 15 residues. Trimming at V came to 3 bases and at J to 3 bases, leaving 10 bases not matched to a gene. Germline lookup yields CDR1 DFQATT and CDR2 SNEGSKA (reference sequence).